This is a list of T cell receptor beta chains from one sample in a study of shared clonotypes between healthy human individuals. TCRdb keeps only in-frame clones here, not all; method: immunoSEQ multiplex PCR. The profile shows 500,000 to 550,000 clones, about 96% of them singletons. Sequenced: naive CD4+ T cells sorted from blood. Every receptor here comes from a woman in her thirties in good health. The CDR3 runs from the conserved cysteine through the conserved F or W. Each record gives: D gene, V gene, clone size, J gene, CDR3 DNA, CDR3 protein. The D gene is left open where the match is weak. Clone size is shown for a subset of rows, as once, few, many or a class of expanded clone.

>TRBD1|TRBV28|-|TRBJ1-5
TGTGCCAGCAGTACGCTCAGGGGGAGGGGCCTCAATCAGCCCCAGCATTTT
CASSTLRGRGLNQPQHF
>TRBD2|TRBV10-2|-|TRBJ2-1
TGCGCCAGCAGTGAGGGAGGACTAGCACCGCGTAATGAGCAGTTCTTC
CASSEGGLAPRNEQFF
>-|TRBV19|-|TRBJ2-5
TGTGCCAGTAGTGATTGGGGGGAGACCCAGTACTTC
CASSDWGETQYF
>-|TRBV7-9|-|TRBJ2-1
TGTGCCAGCAGCTTATCAAGGGAATGGTGGAATGAGCAGTTCTTC
CASSLSREWWNEQFF
>-|TRBV27|-|TRBJ1-4
TGTGCCAGCAGGGCAGCAACTAATGAAAAACTGTTTTTT
CASRAATNEKLFF
>-|TRBV2|-|TRBJ2-7
TGTGCCTGCTCGAAGTTCTCCTACGAGCAGTACTTC
CACSKFSYEQYF
>-|TRBV6-5|-|TRBJ1-5
TGTGCCAGCAGTCCCACCCCCAATCAGCCCCAGCATTTT
CASSPTPNQPQHF
>TRBD2|TRBV6-5|-|TRBJ2-1
TGTGCCAGCAGTTACTCAACTAGCGGTTACAATGAGCAGTTCTTC
CASSYSTSGYNEQFF
>-|TRBV28|once|TRBJ1-6
TGTGCCAGCAGTTTGAATAATTCACCCCTCCACTTT
CASSLNNSPLHF
>-|TRBV11-3|-|TRBJ2-7
TGTGCCAGCAGCTTAGCGGGGGATTTCTACGAGCAGTACTTC
CASSLAGDFYEQYF
>-|TRBV4-1|-|TRBJ2-1
TGCGCCAGCAGCCAAGGTGGCCAGGCGGGACCAAACAATGAGCAGTTCTTC
CASSQGGQAGPNNEQFF
>-|TRBV5-1|-|TRBJ1-4
TGCGCCAGCAGCTTGGCCATGGCAGGAGTTAATGAAAAACTGTTTTTT
CASSLAMAGVNEKLFF
>-|TRBV9|-|TRBJ2-1
TGTGCCAGCAGCGTAGGTAAATGGAGTCGACCAAGATACAATGAGCAGTTCTTC
CASSVGKWSRPRYNEQFF
>TRBD2|TRBV2|-|TRBJ2-1
TGTGCCAGCAGTAGTGGGGCTAGCGGGAAAACGACCTACAATGAGCAGTTCTTC
CASSSGASGKTTYNEQFF
>-|TRBV6-5|-|TRBJ2-7
TGTGCCAGCAGTTTCCCTGGGGGGTCCTACGAGCAGTACTTC
CASSFPGGSYEQYF
>-|TRBV13|few|TRBJ1-2
TGTGCCAGCAGCTGGTTATATGGCTACACCTTC
CASSWLYGYTF
>TRBD2|TRBV6-6|-|TRBJ2-1
TGTGCCAGCAGTTACTCAGGCGGGAGTGGGAACAATGAGCAGTTCTTC
CASSYSGGSGNNEQFF
>-|TRBV6-1|-|TRBJ2-1
TGTGCCAGCAGTGGTTATGGAGTTTTATCGGCCTACAATGAGCAGTTCTTC
CASSGYGVLSAYNEQFF
>-|TRBV11-2|-|TRBJ1-1
TGTGCCAGCACCCTCAGTGCGACGAACACTGAAGCTTTCTTT
CASTLSATNTEAFF
>TRBD1|TRBV7-8|-|TRBJ1-1
TGTGCCAGCAGCCAGGACAGGGAGAACACTGAAGCTTTCTTT
CASSQDRENTEAFF
>TRBD1|TRBV7-9|-|TRBJ1-6
TGTGCCAGCAGCTCCAACCGGGACAGGGGATATTCACCCCTCCACTTT
CASSSNRDRGYSPLHF
>-|TRBV19|-|TRBJ2-1
TGTGCCAGTAGGAGCGGACGAGCCCTCAATGAGCAGTTCTTC
CASRSGRALNEQFF
>-|TRBV18|-|TRBJ2-4
TGTGCCAGCTCACCACCGGGGGAAAACATTCAGTACTTC
CASSPPGENIQYF
>TRBD2|TRBV20-1|-|TRBJ2-1
TGCAGTGCCCGACTAGCGTATGAGCAGTTCTTC
CSARLAYEQFF
>-|TRBV5-1|-|TRBJ2-2
TGCGCCAGCAGTCACGGGGACACCGGGGAGCTGTTTTTT
CASSHGDTGELFF
>TRBD2|TRBV29-1|-|TRBJ2-3
TGCAGCGCCAAAGTGGGGACTAGTTCAGATACGCAGTATTTT
CSAKVGTSSDTQYF
>TRBD1|TRBV7-9|-|TRBJ1-3
TGTGCCAGCAGCTACGACAGGGGTTCCGGAAACACCATATATTTT
CASSYDRGSGNTIYF
>-|TRBV25-1|-|TRBJ2-4
TGTGCCAGCAGTCATCCCGGGACGGCAGCAAAAAACATTCAGTACTTC
CASSHPGTAAKNIQYF
>TRBD1|TRBV28|-|TRBJ1-1
TGTGCCAGCAGTCCATGGACAGGGCCAGCTTTCTTT
CASSPWTGPAFF
>TRBD1|TRBV28|-|TRBJ2-2
TGTGCCAGCAGTTTATCGGTCAGGGGGCGACTTAGGGTCGGGGAGCTGTTTTTT
CASSLSVRGRLRVGELFF
>TRBD2|TRBV5-5|-|TRBJ2-5
TGTGCCAGCAGCCTCTCGACTAGCGTAACGGAGACCCAGTACTTC
CASSLSTSVTETQYF
>-|TRBV28|-|TRBJ1-4
TGTGCCAGCAGTTTGGGGGGTTACCTAGAGGAAAAACTGTTTTTT
CASSLGGYLEEKLFF
>TRBD2|TRBV30|-|TRBJ2-3
TGTGCCTGGAGTTGGGGACTAGCGGGTTCCACAGATACGCAGTATTTT
CAWSWGLAGSTDTQYF
>TRBD1|TRBV29-1|-|TRBJ1-1
TGCAGCGTTGAAGGCACTCAGGGGGGAACTGAAGCTTTCTTT
CSVEGTQGGTEAFF
>-|TRBV28|-|TRBJ1-4
TGTGCCAGCAGATCCCTAGAGGGGGGGAATGAAAAACTGTTTTTT
CASRSLEGGNEKLFF
>-|TRBV7-9|-|TRBJ2-3
TGTGCCAGCAGCTTTGGACTTAACACAGATACGCAGTATTTT
CASSFGLNTDTQYF
>-|TRBV19|-|TRBJ2-1
TGTGCCAGTAGTATTATTCAAAATGAGCAGTTCTTC
CASSIIQNEQFF
>-|TRBV11-2|-|TRBJ2-3
TGTGCCAGCAGCTTAGATGCACCCGGGGTGCAGTATTTT
CASSLDAPGVQYF
>-|TRBV11-3|-|TRBJ2-3
TGTGCCAGCAGCTTGGACTACGACAGCACAGATACGCAGTATTTT
CASSLDYDSTDTQYF
>-|TRBV28|-|TRBJ2-2
TGTGCCAGCAGTTTATTCGGGGAGCTGTTTTTT
CASSLFGELFF
>TRBD2|TRBV6-5|-|TRBJ2-5
TGTGCCAGCAGCATAGCGGGAGCTTATTTAGAGACCCAGTACTTC
CASSIAGAYLETQYF
>TRBD2|TRBV2|-|TRBJ2-5
TGTGCCAGCAGCCCCGAGAGCGGGAGTCTAGAGACCCAGTACTTC
CASSPESGSLETQYF
>-|TRBV6-6|-|TRBJ1-5
TGTGCCAGCAGTTCCCTGGGCGGGAATCAGCCCCAGCATTTT
CASSSLGGNQPQHF
>-|TRBV19|-|TRBJ2-1
TGTGCCAGTAGTAGATCAGGGATGGGAAATGAGCAGTTCTTC
CASSRSGMGNEQFF
>-|TRBV7-2|-|TRBJ2-1
TGTGCCAGCAGCTTAGCTCACTACAATGAGCAGTTCTTC
CASSLAHYNEQFF
>TRBD1|TRBV23-1|-|TRBJ1-5
TGCGCCAGCAGACCCCCGGACAGGGGCGGAGATCAGCCCCAGCATTTT
CASRPPDRGGDQPQHF
>-|TRBV28|-|TRBJ2-5
TGTGCCAGCAGTTTTGGGGGTCATCAAGAGACCCAGTACTTC
CASSFGGHQETQYF
>TRBD1|TRBV28|-|TRBJ2-7
TGTGCCAGCAGTTTAGGGACAGGGCTGAGGGAGCAGTACTTC
CASSLGTGLREQYF
>-|TRBV7-2|-|TRBJ1-5
TGTGCCAGCAGCTTAGGCAGGGGTAACAATCAGCCCCAGCATTTT
CASSLGRGNNQPQHF
>TRBD1|TRBV28|-|TRBJ2-3
TGTGCCAGCGCCCGACAGGGGGGTACAGATACGCAGTATTTT
CASARQGGTDTQYF
>-|TRBV28|-|TRBJ1-5
TGTGCCAGCAGTTTATCGGATCACAGTCAGCCCCAGCATTTT
CASSLSDHSQPQHF
>-|TRBV27|-|TRBJ1-3
TGTGCCAGCAGCCCGAGGGGGATCCCCTTGGGTTCTGGAAACACCATATATTTT
CASSPRGIPLGSGNTIYF
>-|TRBV6-9|-|TRBJ2-7
TGTGCCAGCAGTTGGGACATGAGCTCCTACGAGCAGTACTTC
CASSWDMSSYEQYF
>-|TRBV28|-|TRBJ1-5
TGTGCCAGCAGACCTCACAGGGATAGCAATCAGCCCCAGCATTTT
CASRPHRDSNQPQHF
>TRBD1|TRBV28|-|TRBJ2-7
TGTGCCAGCAGTGTCACGGGACAGGGGATCCCCTACGAGCAGTACTTC
CASSVTGQGIPYEQYF
>TRBD1|TRBV15|once|TRBJ1-5
TGTGCCACCAGCGGAGGACAGGGGCAGCCCCAGCATTTT
CATSGGQGQPQHF
>TRBD1|TRBV9|-|TRBJ1-2
TGTGCCAGCAGCGTAGTAGGGCACCCGGGACAGGGGGGCTATGGCTACACCTTC
CASSVVGHPGQGGYGYTF
>TRBD1|TRBV25-1|-|TRBJ2-2
TGTGCCAGCAGTACCGGGACAGGGGGAACCGGGGAGCTGTTTTTT
CASSTGTGGTGELFF
>TRBD2|TRBV28|-|TRBJ2-3
TGTGCCAGCAGTTTCCCTCCGGGACTAGCGTTAAGCACAGATACGCAGTATTTT
CASSFPPGLALSTDTQYF